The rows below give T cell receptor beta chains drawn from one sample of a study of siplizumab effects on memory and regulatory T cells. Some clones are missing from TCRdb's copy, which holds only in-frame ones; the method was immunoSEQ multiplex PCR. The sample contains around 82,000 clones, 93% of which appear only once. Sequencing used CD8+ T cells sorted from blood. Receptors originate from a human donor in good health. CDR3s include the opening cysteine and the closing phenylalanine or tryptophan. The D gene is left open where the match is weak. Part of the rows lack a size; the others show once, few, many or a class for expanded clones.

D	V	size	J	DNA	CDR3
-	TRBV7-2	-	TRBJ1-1	TGTGCCAGCAGCTTTTCATATACTGAAGCTTTCTTT	CASSFSYTEAFF
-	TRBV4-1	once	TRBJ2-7	TGCGCCAGCAGCCAAGAACCCCCAAGCTCCTACGAGCAGTACTTC	CASSQEPPSSYEQYF
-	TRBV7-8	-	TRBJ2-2	TGTGCCAGCAGCATTAGCGGTTCGACCGGGGAGCTGTTTTTT	CASSISGSTGELFF
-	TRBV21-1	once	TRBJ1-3	TGTGCCAGCAGCCCCCCAGAGGCTACCCGGGGTTCCGATTTT	CASSPPEATRGSDF
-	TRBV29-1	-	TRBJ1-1	TGCAGCGTTGGGGTGGCCACTGAAGCTTTCTTT	CSVGVATEAFF
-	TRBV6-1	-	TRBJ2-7	TGTGCCAGCCAAGGGGGGGCGTACTACGAGCAGTACTTC	CASQGGAYYEQYF
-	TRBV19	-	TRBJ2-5	TGTGCCAGTAGTATGTTTGAGGGGGAGACCCAGTACTTC	CASSMFEGETQYF
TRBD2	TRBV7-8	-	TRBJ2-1	TGTGCCAGCAGAAACTTCCGGGACTACGTCGATGAGCAGTTCTTC	CASRNFRDYVDEQFF
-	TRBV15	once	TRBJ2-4	TGTGCCACCAGCTCTCCGGGGGCAGCGACCCTTTATACGGCCGGTCAGTACTTC	CATSSPGAATLYTAGQYF
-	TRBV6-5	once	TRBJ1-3	TGTGCCAGCACAGGGGCTGGAAACACCATATATTTT	CASTGAGNTIYF
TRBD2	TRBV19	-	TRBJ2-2	TGTGCCAGTAGTATCTTCGGGGGGTCGAACACCGGGGAGCTGTTTTTT	CASSIFGGSNTGELFF
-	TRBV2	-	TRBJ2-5	TGTGCCAGCATACCTAGGACAGAAGAGACCCAGTACTTC	CASIPRTEETQYF
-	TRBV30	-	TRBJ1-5	TGTGCCTGGAGCCCCCCCGGTGTGGGCCAGCCCCAGCATTTT	CAWSPPGVGQPQHF
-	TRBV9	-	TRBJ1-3	TGTGCCAGCAGCGTATTGTGGGGGACTGGAAACACCATATATTTT	CASSVLWGTGNTIYF
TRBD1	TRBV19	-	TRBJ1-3	TGTGCCAGGGGCAGGGGGAAAGGGGGAAACACCATATATTTT	CARGRGKGGNTIYF
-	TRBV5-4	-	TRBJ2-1	TGTGCCAGCAGCTTGGGGGCAGGCTCTAGTTACAATGAGCAGTTCTTC	CASSLGAGSSYNEQFF
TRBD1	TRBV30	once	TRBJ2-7	TGTGCCTGGAGTGCCGGGACAGGGGAATACGAGCAGTACTTC	CAWSAGTGEYEQYF
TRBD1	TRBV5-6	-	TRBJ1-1	TGTGCCAGCAGCTTGGTAGGGGGGACAGGGACGATAACTTTCTTT	CASSLVGGTGTITFF
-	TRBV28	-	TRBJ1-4	TGTGCCAGCAGTTTATATCGGGGGTCGCCGGAAAAACTGTTTTTT	CASSLYRGSPEKLFF
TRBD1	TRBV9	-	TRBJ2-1	TGTGCCAGCAGCGTAGAAGGGACAGGGTACAATGAGCAGTTCTTC	CASSVEGTGYNEQFF
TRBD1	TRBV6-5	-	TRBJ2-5	TGTGCCAGCAGTTACCGGGACAGCTACCAAGAGACCCAGTACTTC	CASSYRDSYQETQYF
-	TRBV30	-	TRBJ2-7	TGTGCCTGGAGTGCAGACGGTGGGTACGAGCAGTACTTC	CAWSADGGYEQYF
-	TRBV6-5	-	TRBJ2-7	TGTGCCAGCAGTTACGGGTCAGGGGACTCCTACGAGCAGTACTTC	CASSYGSGDSYEQYF
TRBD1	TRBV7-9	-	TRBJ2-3	TGTGCCAGCCCCGGGACAGGGACCACAGATACGCAGTATTTT	CASPGTGTTDTQYF
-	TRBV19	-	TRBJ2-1	TGTGCCAGTAGTATCTCGGGGCCGAATGAGCAGTTCTTC	CASSISGPNEQFF
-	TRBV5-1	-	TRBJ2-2	TGCGCCAGCAGCTTTGCGGGTGCCGGGGAGCTGTTTTTT	CASSFAGAGELFF
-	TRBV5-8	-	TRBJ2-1	TGTGCCAGCAGCTTGGCCTGGGGGAGTGAGCAGTTCTTC	CASSLAWGSEQFF
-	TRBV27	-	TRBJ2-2	TGTGCCAGCAGTTTGCAGGGAAGGATGGTCGAGCTGTTTTTT	CASSLQGRMVELFF
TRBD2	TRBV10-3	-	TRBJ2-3	TGTGCCATCAGTGACAGCGGGAACACAGATACGCAGTATTTT	CAISDSGNTDTQYF
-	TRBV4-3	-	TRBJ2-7	TGCGCCAGCAGCCCGGTACTCCCCGGGACAATTCCCTACGAGCAGTACTTC	CASSPVLPGTIPYEQYF
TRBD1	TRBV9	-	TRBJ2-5	TGTGCCAGCAGCGTAGTGACAGGGGGCTGGGAGACCCAGTACTTC	CASSVVTGGWETQYF
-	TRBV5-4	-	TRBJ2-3	TGTGCCAGCACCTCCGGGGGAACTAGCACAGATACGCAGTATTTT	CASTSGGTSTDTQYF
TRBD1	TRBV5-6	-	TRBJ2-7	TGTGCCAGCAGTTCCGGGACAGGGCCCTACGAGCAGTACTTC	CASSSGTGPYEQYF
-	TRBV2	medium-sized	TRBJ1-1	TGTGCCAGCAGTGAATGGTTGGCAGAAGAAGCTTTCTTT	CASSEWLAEEAFF
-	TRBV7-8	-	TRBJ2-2	TGTGCCAGCAGCTTAGAATTTAGCCCGGGCACCGGGGAGCTGTTTTTT	CASSLEFSPGTGELFF
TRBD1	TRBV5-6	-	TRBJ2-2	TGTGCCAGCAGCTCGGGACAGCGACGGGAGCTGTTTTTT	CASSSGQRRELFF
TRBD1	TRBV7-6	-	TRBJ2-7	TGTGCCAGCAGCCCCCGGGACAGCCGCTCCTACGAGCAGTACTTC	CASSPRDSRSYEQYF
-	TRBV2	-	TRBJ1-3	TGTGCCAGCAGTGAAGAATCGCTATCTGGAAACACCATATATTTT	CASSEESLSGNTIYF
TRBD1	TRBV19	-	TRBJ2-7	TGTGCCAGTAGTATCGACAGGGTCGAGCAGTACTTC	CASSIDRVEQYF
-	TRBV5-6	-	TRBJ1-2	TGTGCCACCCGCCCCACAGGGTCGGACGGCTACACCTTC	CATRPTGSDGYTF
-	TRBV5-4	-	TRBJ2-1	TGTGCCAGCAGCTTATCGGGGTTCAATGAGCAGTTCTTC	CASSLSGFNEQFF